These 3 T cell receptor beta chains were all obtained from the same sample, sequenced in a study of human T cells and chemical hapten exposure. Sample time point: healthy volunteer bleed at 6 weeks. Total RNA was isolated from whole blood that had not been fractionated. From the RACE reads, TCRdb called clonotypes with MiXCR, one entry per CDR3 protein. The table includes tens of thousands of distinct CDR3 sequences, about 5.5% detected once. The sample taken for sequencing was whole blood. Source of these receptors: a human donor in good health. Some clones in this sample may be carry-over from other donors' samples.

This clonotype was observed many times. This sequence joins TRBV20-1 and TRBJ2-2; 10 bases are shared with TRBD1. V lost 2 bases to trimming and J lost 7 bases; unmatched junction nucleotides: 7. Germline V gene lookup returns CDR1 DFQATT and CDR2 SNEGSKA (reference sequence). The CDR3 has 15 residues. Written as DNA, the CDR3 is TGCAGTGCTAGATCCGGGACAGGGGAGAGCGGGGAGCTGTTTTTT. It yields the protein CSARSGTGESGELFF.

This rearrangement joins TRBV9 to TRBJ1-2, with D possibly TRBD1 on 6 matching bases. The CDR3 is 14 amino acids. V lost 4 bases, J lost 3 bases, and 13 bases lay in between. The germline V gene encodes CDR1 SGDLS and CDR2 YYNGEE. The CDR3 nucleotides are TGTGCCAGCAGCCCGAGACAGGATCACTATGGCTACACCTTC. It yields the protein CASSPRQDHYGYTF.

This rearrangement joins TRBV13 to TRBJ2-2; 14 nucleotides match TRBD2. The V gene end was trimmed by 4 bases and the J gene end by 6 bases; junction bases not matched to a gene: 7. CDR3 length equals 17 residues. Per germline, CDR1 PRHDT and CDR2 FYEKMQ (reference sequence). CDR3 amino acids: CASSYWGLAGEPGELFF. The DNA of the CDR3 is TGTGCCAGCAGCTATTGGGGACTAGCGGGAGAACCCGGGGAGCTGTTTTTT. The full variable domain, its missing parts supplied by reference TRBV13 and TRBJ2-2, is AAGVIQSPRHLIKEKRETATLKCYPIPRHDTVYWYQQGPGQDPQFLISFYEKMQSDKGSIPDRFSAQQFSDYHSELNMSSLELGDSALYFCASSYWGLAGEPGELFFGEGSRLTVL.